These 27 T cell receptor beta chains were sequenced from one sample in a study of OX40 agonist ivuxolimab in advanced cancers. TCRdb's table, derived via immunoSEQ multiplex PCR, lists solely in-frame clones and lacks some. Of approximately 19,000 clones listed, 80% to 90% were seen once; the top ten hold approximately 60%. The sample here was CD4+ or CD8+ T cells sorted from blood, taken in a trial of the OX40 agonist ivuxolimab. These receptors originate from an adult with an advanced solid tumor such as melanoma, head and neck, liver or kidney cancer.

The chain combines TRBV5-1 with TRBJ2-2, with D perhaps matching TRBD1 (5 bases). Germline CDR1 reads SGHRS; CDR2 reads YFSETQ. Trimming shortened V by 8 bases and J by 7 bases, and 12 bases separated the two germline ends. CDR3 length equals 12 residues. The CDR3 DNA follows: TGCGCCAGTTATCTGACAGACGGGGAGCTGTTTTTT. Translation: CASYLTDGELFF.

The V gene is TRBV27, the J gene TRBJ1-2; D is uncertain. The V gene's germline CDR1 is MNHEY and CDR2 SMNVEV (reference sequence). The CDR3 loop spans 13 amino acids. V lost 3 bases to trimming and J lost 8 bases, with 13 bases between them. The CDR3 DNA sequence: TGTGCCAGCAGTTTCGGACGGGATAGAGGCTACACCTTC. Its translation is CASSFGRDRGYTF.

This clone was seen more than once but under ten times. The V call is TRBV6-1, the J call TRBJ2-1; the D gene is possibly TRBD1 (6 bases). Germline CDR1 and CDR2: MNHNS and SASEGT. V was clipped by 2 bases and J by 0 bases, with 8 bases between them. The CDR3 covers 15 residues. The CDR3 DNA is TGTGCCAGCAGTGAACAGACAGGCTCCTACAATGAGCAGTTCTTC. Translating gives CASSEQTGSYNEQFF.

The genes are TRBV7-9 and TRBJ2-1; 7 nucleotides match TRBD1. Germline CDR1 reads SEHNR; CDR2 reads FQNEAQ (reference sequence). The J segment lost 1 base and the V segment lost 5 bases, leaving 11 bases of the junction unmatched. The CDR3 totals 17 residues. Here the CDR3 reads CASSAAVGQASYNEQFF. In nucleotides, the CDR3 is TGTGCCAGCAGCGCCGCCGTAGGACAGGCATCCTACAATGAGCAGTTCTTC.

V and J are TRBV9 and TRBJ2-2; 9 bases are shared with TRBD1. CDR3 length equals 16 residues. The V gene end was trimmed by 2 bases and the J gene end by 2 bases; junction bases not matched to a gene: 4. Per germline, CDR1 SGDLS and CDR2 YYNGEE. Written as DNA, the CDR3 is TGTGCCAGCAGCGTCCCGGGACAGGGTAACACCGGGGAGCTGTTTTTT. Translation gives CASSVPGQGNTGELFF.

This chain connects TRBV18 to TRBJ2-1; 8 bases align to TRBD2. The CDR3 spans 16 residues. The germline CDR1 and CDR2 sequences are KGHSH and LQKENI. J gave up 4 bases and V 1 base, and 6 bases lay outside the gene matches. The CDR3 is CASSPLSGGGYNEQFF. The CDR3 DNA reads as TGTGCCAGCTCACCACTCTCCGGCGGGGGGTACAATGAGCAGTTCTTC.

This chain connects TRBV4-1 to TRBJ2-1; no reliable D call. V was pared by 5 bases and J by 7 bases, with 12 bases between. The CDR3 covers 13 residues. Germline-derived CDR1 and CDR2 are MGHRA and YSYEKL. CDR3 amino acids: CASSSQLGNEQFF. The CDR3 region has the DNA TGCGCCAGCAGCTCCCAGCTAGGGAATGAGCAGTTCTTC.

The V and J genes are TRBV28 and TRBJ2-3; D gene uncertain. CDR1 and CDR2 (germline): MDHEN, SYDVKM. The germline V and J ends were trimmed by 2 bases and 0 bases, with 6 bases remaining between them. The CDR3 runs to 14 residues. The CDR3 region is CASSLGQSTDTQYF. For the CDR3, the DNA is TGTGCCAGCAGTTTAGGGCAGAGCACAGATACGCAGTATTTT.

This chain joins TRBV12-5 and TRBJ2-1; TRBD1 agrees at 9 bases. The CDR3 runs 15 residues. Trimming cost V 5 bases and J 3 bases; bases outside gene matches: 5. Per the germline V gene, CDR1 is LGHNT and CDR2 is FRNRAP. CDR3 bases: TGTGCTAGTGGTCCCGGGACAGGGAACTACAATGAGCAGTTCTTC. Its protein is CASGPGTGNYNEQFF.

CDR3 in DNA: TGTGCCAGCAGCTTAGGCAGGGGGCACTACGAGCAGTACTTC. Translating gives CASSLGRGHYEQYF. This sequence joins TRBV13 and TRBJ2-7; 8 nucleotides agree with TRBD1. The junction had 1 base not matched to a gene; V was cut back by 0 bases and J by 3 bases. The CDR3 contains 14 residues. Per the germline V gene, CDR1 is PRHDT and CDR2 is FYEKMQ (reference sequence).

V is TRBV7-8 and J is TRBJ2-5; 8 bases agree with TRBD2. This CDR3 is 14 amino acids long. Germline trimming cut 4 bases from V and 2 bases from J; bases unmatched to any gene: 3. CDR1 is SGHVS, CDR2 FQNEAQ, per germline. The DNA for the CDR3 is TGTGCCAGCAGCTCCTTAGCGGGACAAGAGACCCAGTACTTC. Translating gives CASSSLAGQETQYF.

CDR3 sequence reads: CASSSPGTGPEAFF. The CDR3 DNA reads as TGTGCCAGCAGCTCTCCCGGTACAGGCCCTGAAGCTTTCTTT. This chain joins TRBV7-9 and TRBJ1-1; D might be TRBD1 (5 bases). Germline V gene sequence: CDR1 SEHNR, CDR2 FQNEAQ (reference sequence). The CDR3 is 14 residues long. Trimming pared 4 bases from V and 6 bases from J, leaving 15 bases between.

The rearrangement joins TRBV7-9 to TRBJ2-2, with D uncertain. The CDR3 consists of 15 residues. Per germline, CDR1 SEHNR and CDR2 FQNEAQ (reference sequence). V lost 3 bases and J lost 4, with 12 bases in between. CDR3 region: CASSLNLPPTGELFF. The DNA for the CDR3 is TGTGCCAGCAGCTTGAACCTACCACCCACCGGGGAGCTGTTTTTT.

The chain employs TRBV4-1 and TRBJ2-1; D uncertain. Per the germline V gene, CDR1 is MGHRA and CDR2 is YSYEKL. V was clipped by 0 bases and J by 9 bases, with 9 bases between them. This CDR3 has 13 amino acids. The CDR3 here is CASSQERWGEQFF. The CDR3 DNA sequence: TGCGCCAGCAGCCAAGAACGCTGGGGTGAGCAGTTCTTC.

The CDR3 nucleotides read TGTGCCAGCAGCCCAGGGACAGGGCGAAGCTATGGCTACACCTTC. Amino acid sequence: CASSPGTGRSYGYTF. The chain has TRBV11-1 and TRBJ1-2; TRBD1 matches at 9 bases. This CDR3 has 15 residues. V shed 5 bases and J 4 bases; nucleotides not matched to a gene: 8. Germline lookup yields CDR1 SGHAT and CDR2 FQDESV (reference sequence).

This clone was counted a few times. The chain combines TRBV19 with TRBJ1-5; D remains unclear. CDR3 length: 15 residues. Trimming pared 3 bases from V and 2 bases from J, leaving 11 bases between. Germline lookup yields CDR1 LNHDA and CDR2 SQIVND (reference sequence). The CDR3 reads CASSIPEGGNQPQHF. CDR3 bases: TGTGCCAGTAGTATTCCGGAAGGTGGCAATCAGCCCCAGCATTTT. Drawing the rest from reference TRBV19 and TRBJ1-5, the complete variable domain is DGGITQSPKYLFRKEGQNVTLSCEQNLNHDAMYWYRQDPGQGLRLIYYSQIVNDFQKGDIAEGYSVSREKKESFPLTVTSAQKNPTAFYLCASSIPEGGNQPQHFGDGTRLSIL.

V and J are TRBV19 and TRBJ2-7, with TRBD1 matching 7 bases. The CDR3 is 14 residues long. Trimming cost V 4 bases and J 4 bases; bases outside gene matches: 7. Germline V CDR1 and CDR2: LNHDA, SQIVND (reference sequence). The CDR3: CASSTGDSRYEQYF. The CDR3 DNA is TGTGCCAGTAGTACAGGGGACAGCCGGTACGAGCAGTACTTC.

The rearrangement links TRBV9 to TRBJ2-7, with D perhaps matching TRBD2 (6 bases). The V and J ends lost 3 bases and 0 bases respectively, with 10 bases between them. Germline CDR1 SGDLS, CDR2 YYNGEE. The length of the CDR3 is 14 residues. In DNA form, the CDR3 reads TGTGCCAGCAGCGCGGGAGACAACTCCTACGAGCAGTACTTC. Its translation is CASSAGDNSYEQYF.

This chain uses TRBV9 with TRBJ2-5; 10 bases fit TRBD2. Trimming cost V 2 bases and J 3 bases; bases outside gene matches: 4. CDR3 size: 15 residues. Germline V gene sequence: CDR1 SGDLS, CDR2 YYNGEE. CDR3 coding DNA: TGTGCCAGCAGCGTCCTTGGACTAGCGGAAGAGACCCAGTACTTC. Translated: CASSVLGLAEETQYF. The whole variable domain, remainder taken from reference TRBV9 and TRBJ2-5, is DSGVTQTPKHLITATGQRVTLRCSPRSGDLSVYWYQQSLDQGLQFLIQYYNGEERAKGNILERFSAQQFPDLHSELNLSSLELGDSALYFCASSVLGLAEETQYFGPGTRLLVL.

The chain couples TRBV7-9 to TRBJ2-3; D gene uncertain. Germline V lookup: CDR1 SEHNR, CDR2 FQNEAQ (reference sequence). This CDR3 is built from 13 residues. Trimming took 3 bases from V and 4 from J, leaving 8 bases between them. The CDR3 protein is CASSFRVADTQYF. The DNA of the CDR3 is TGTGCCAGCAGCTTCCGGGTCGCAGATACGCAGTATTTT.

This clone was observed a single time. CDR3: CASSLAGGVYEQFF. CDR3 nucleotide sequence: TGTGCCAGCAGCTTAGCGGGAGGGGTCTATGAGCAGTTCTTC. The V call is TRBV27, the J call TRBJ2-1; 11 bases align to TRBD2. V lost 6 bases and J lost 8; bases outside the gene matches: 6. The CDR3 runs 14 residues. Germline CDR1 reads MNHEY; CDR2 reads SMNVEV (reference sequence).

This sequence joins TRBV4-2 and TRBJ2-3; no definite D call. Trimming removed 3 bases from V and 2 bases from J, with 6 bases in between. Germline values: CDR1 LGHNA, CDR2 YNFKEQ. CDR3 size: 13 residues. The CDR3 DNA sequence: TGTGCCAGCAGCCAGGCCCCCACAGATACGCAGTATTTT. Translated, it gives CASSQAPTDTQYF.

The CDR3, as DNA: TGTGCCAGTCCGTGGTTTCCGGGACCCACGAACACTGAAGCTTTCTTT. Its translation is CASPWFPGPTNTEAFF. This chain links TRBV19 with TRBJ1-1; maybe TRBD1 (5 bases). This CDR3 spans 16 amino acids. V lost 8 bases and J lost 1, with 20 bases in between. Germline V gene lookup returns CDR1 LNHDA and CDR2 SQIVND (reference sequence).

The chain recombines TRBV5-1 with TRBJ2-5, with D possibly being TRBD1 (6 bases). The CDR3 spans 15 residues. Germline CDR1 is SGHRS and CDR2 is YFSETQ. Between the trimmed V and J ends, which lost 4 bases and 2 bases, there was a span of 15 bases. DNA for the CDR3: TGCGCCAGCAGCAGTACAGGGACCCTTCAAGAGACCCAGTACTTC. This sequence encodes CASSSTGTLQETQYF.

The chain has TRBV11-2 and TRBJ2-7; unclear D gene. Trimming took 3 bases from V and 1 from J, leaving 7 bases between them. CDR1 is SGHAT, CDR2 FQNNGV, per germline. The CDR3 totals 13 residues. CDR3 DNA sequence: TGTGCCAGCAGCTTCGATCCATCCTACGAGCAGTACTTC. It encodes CASSFDPSYEQYF.

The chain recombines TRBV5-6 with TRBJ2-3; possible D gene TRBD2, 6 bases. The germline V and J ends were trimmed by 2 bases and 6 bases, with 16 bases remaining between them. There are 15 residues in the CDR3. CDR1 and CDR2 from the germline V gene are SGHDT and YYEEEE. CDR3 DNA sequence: TGTGCCAGCAGCTTTTGGCGGGGTAGTTGGGATACGCAGTATTTT. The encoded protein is CASSFWRGSWDTQYF.

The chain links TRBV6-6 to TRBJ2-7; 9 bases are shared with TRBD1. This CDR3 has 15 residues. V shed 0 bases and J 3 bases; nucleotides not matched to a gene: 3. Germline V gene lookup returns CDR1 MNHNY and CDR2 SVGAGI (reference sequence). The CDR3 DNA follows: TGTGCCAGCAGTTACTCGGACAGGGGTTTCTACGAGCAGTACTTC. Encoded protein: CASSYSDRGFYEQYF.